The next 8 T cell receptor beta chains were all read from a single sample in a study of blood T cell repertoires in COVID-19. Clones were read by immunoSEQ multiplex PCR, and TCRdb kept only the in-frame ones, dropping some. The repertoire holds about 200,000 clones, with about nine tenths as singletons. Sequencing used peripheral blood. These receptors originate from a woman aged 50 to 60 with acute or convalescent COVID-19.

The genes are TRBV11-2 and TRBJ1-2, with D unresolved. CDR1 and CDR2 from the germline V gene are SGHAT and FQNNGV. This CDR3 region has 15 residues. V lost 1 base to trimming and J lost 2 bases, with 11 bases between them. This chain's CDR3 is CASSLGLGSNYGYTF. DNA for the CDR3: TGTGCCAGCAGCTTAGGTTTGGGCTCGAACTATGGCTACACCTTC.

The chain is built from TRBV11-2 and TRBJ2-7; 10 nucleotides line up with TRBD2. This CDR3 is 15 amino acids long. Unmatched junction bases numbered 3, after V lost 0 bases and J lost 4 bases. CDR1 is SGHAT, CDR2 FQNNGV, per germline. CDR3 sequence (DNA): TGTGCCAGCAGCTTAGAGGGACTAGCGAGATACGAGCAGTACTTC. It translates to CASSLEGLARYEQYF.

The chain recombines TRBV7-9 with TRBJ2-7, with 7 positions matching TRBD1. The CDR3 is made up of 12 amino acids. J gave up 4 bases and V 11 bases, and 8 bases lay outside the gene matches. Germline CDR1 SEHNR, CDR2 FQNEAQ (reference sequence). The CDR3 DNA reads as TGTGCCCCGGGGACAGCCGTTTACGAGCAGTACTTC. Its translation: CAPGTAVYEQYF.

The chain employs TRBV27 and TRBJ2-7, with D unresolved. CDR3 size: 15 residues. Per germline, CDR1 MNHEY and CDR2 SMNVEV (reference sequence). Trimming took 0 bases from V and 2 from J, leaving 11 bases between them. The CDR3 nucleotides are TGTGCCAGCAGTTTATCGAGGATAAGCCCCTACGAGCAGTACTTC. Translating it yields CASSLSRISPYEQYF.

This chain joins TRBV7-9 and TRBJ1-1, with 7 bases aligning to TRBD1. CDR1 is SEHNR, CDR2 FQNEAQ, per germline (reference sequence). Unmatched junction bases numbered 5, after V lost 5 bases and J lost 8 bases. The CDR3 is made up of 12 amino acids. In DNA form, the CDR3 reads TGTGCCAGCAGCCCCGAGACAGGGGAAGCTTTCTTT. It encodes CASSPETGEAFF.

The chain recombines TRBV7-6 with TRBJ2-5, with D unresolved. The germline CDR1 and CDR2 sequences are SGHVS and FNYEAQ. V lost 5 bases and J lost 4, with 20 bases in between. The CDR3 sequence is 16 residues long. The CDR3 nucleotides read TGTGCCAGCAGCCATCCCGGTCTGTATCCTATAGAGACCCAGTACTTC. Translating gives CASSHPGLYPIETQYF.

The CDR3 DNA reads TGTGCCAGCAGCCAAGGGAGACCTCAGCCCCAGCATTTT. Translating it yields CASSQGRPQPQHF. V usage is TRBV3-1 (or the pseudogene TRBV3-2) and J usage is TRBJ1-5; unclear D gene. From germline, CDR1 is LGHDT and CDR2 YNNKEL (reference sequence). Trimming removed 1 base from V and 6 bases from J, with 7 bases in between. This CDR3 is 13 amino acids long.

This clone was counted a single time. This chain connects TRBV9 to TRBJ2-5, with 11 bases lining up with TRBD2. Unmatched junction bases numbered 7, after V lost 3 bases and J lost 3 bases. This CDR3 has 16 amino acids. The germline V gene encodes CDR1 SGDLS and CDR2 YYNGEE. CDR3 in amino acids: CASSGASGRREETQYF. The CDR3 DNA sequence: TGTGCCAGCAGCGGGGCTAGCGGGAGGAGGGAAGAGACCCAGTACTTC.